The clone carrying this T cell receptor (beta chain) is a singleton in its sample. Followed longitudinally, the Seattle patients had been enrolled during active infection. The record originates from a study of blood T cell repertoires in COVID-19. On the study more broadly: Both acute and convalescent COVID-19 samples were obtained from the United States, Italy and Spain. The cDNA or gDNA used as material had been derived from T cells, B-cell-depleted T cells, or PBMCs.

Measured with immunoSEQ multiplex PCR; TCRdb has only the in-frame clones, and not every one. The table has some 150,000 clones, approximately 85% seen once. This CDR3 has 17 residues. Germline V gene lookup returns CDR1 SNHLY and CDR2 FYNNEI. V was trimmed by 8 bases and J by 5 bases, leaving 25 bases between them. The chain couples TRBV2 to TRBJ2-1; D gene uncertain. This receptor was identified in a woman aged 55-69 years with COVID-19, enrolled during active disease. Sequenced input: peripheral blood. The DNA for the CDR3 is TGTGCCAGCGGAGTCCCCAACCCGGGTTTTGATCACAATGAGCAGTTCTTC. Translated: CASGVPNPGFDHNEQFF.